The rows below give T cell receptor beta chains drawn from one sample of a study of shared clonotypes between healthy human individuals. Repertoires were generated with immunoSEQ multiplex PCR, while TCRdb's copy carries only in-frame clones and drops some. The sample yields around 120,000 clones, less than 75% seen once. Source material: memory CD8+ T cells sorted from blood. The source is a woman under 40 in good health. Each CDR3 is given with its conserved first and last residue. A D gene is named only where the DNA matches it firmly. For some rows the clone size is stated as once, few or many, or as a class when expanded; others skip it.

J,V,size,D,CDR3,DNA
TRBJ2-1,TRBV6-5,many,.,CASSSGGGSIGEQFF,TGTGCCAGCAGTTCCGGCGGCGGGTCGATCGGTGAGCAGTTCTTC
TRBJ2-7,TRBV9,.,.,CASSVEGDSLRKQYF,TGTGCCAGCAGCGTAGAAGGGGACTCGCTTCGCAAGCAGTACTTC
TRBJ2-1,TRBV5-4,.,TRBD2,CASRGPSGRAFEQFF,TGTGCCAGCAGAGGGCCTAGCGGGAGGGCCTTTGAGCAGTTCTTC
TRBJ2-1,TRBV7-3,.,TRBD2,CASSALAGGYNEQFF,TGTGCCAGCAGCGCTCTAGCGGGAGGCTACAATGAGCAGTTCTTC
TRBJ2-2,TRBV5-8,.,.,CASSLFEEYTSNTGELFF,TGTGCCAGCAGCTTGTTCGAGGAGTACACTAGTAACACCGGGGAGCTGTTTTTT
TRBJ2-7,TRBV5-1,.,.,CASSLGRETSHEQYF,TGCGCCAGCAGCTTGGGGAGGGAGACCAGCCACGAGCAGTACTTC
TRBJ1-1,TRBV21-1,.,.,CASSRFYDTEAFF,TGTGCCAGCAGCAGATTCTACGACACTGAAGCTTTCTTT
TRBJ1-2,TRBV28,.,.,CASSFNNFYGYTF,TGTGCCAGCAGTTTCAACAACTTCTATGGCTACACCTTC
TRBJ2-6,TRBV7-8,.,.,CAVSWGANVLTF,TGTGCCGTTTCTTGGGGGGCCAACGTCCTGACTTTC
TRBJ1-5,TRBV2,.,.,CASSRQRYSNQPQHF,TGTGCCAGCAGTAGACAGAGATATAGCAATCAGCCCCAGCATTTT
TRBJ1-4,TRBV7-2,.,.,CASSPWATATTNEKLFF,TGTGCCAGCAGCCCCTGGGCGACAGCTACAACTAATGAAAAACTGTTTTTT
TRBJ1-5,TRBV28,.,TRBD1,CASSFKYRGVNSNQPQHF,TGTGCCAGCAGTTTTAAGTACAGGGGGGTTAATAGCAATCAGCCCCAGCATTTT